Listed here are 20 T cell receptor beta chains from one sample, sequenced in a study of OX40 agonist ivuxolimab in advanced cancers. Assay used: immunoSEQ multiplex PCR; TCRdb lists only in-frame clones, some missing. Here the sample spans around 58,000 clones, roughly 86% being singletons. Specimen: CD4+ or CD8+ T cells sorted from blood, collected in a trial of the OX40 agonist ivuxolimab. The receptors come from an adult with an advanced solid tumor such as melanoma, head and neck, liver or kidney cancer.

The chain couples TRBV5-4 to TRBJ2-1; D could derive from TRBD1 or TRBD2 (6 bases each). Per germline, CDR1 SGHNT and CDR2 YYREEE (reference sequence). The ends were cut back, 5 bases at V and 7 bases at J, with 22 bases in the middle. This CDR3 spans 16 amino acids. The CDR3, as DNA: TGTGCCAGCAGGTCCGGGGCCCAGATAGGGGGGAATGAGCAGTTCTTC. Amino acids: CASRSGAQIGGNEQFF.

The chain is built from TRBV6-1 and TRBJ2-4, with D perhaps assigned TRBD1 or TRBD2 (5 bases each). This CDR3 has 11 residues. The V and J ends lost 0 bases and 15 bases respectively, with 9 bases between them. The germline gives CDR1 MNHNS, CDR2 SASEGT. The CDR3 here is CASSEAQAGYF. The CDR3 bases are TGTGCCAGCAGTGAAGCACAGGCGGGGTACTTC.

This chain uses TRBV19 with TRBJ1-6; D perhaps matches TRBD1 (6 bases). Germline V gene lookup returns CDR1 LNHDA and CDR2 SQIVND (reference sequence). V lost 3 bases and J lost 5, with 8 bases in between. The CDR3 has 14 amino acids. The chain's CDR3 is CASSIAGDNSPLHF. The CDR3 DNA follows: TGTGCCAGTAGTATTGCAGGGGATAATTCACCCCTCCACTTT.

This rearrangement joins TRBV7-2 to TRBJ2-3, with 10 nucleotides matching TRBD1. V was pared by 5 bases and J by 4 bases, with 3 bases of the junction left unmatched. CDR1 SGHTA and CDR2 FQGNSA come from the germline V gene. CDR3 length: 14 residues. The CDR3 coding sequence is TGTGCCAGCAGCATAGGGACAGGGGCAGATACGCAGTATTTT. It yields the protein CASSIGTGADTQYF.

The genes are TRBV28 and TRBJ2-3, with TRBD2 identical over 9 bases. CDR3 size: 15 residues. V gave up 2 bases and J gave up 3 bases; unmatched junction bases: 3. Germline lookup yields CDR1 MDHEN and CDR2 SYDVKM. The CDR3 reads CASSLAGGPTDTQYF. The CDR3 nucleotides read TGTGCCAGCAGTTTAGCGGGAGGGCCGACAGATACGCAGTATTTT.

The J gene is TRBJ2-5, the V gene TRBV6-5; 8 bases line up with TRBD2. Germline V gene sequence: CDR1 MNHEY, CDR2 SVGAGI. The V gene end was trimmed by 6 bases and the J gene end by 4 bases; junction bases not matched to a gene: 1. The CDR3 contains 12 residues. The CDR3 DNA reads as TGTGCCAGCAGCCGGGGGGGAGAGACCCAGTACTTC. As protein: CASSRGGETQYF.

A remark on this clone: Sequence at one end of the junction differs from germline and may be a read error. The chain carries TRBV7-7 and TRBJ2-1, with D maybe TRBD2 (5 bases). The length of the CDR3 is 15 residues. From germline, CDR1 is SSHAT and CDR2 FNYEAQ (reference sequence). The CDR3 sequence: CASSPSASGYNEQFF. The CDR3 DNA follows: TGTGCTAGCAGCCCCAGCGCCAGCGGCTACAATGAGCAGTTCTTC.

This rearrangement joins TRBV19 to TRBJ2-2; the match to TRBD1 covers 7 bases. V was clipped by 7 bases and J by 1 base; unmatched bases: 6. The germline V gene encodes CDR1 LNHDA and CDR2 SQIVND (reference sequence). The CDR3 totals 15 residues. For the CDR3, the DNA is TGTGCCAGTATATCCGGGACAGTGAACACCGGGGAGCTGTTTTTT. It yields the protein CASISGTVNTGELFF. Looking up the rest from reference TRBV19 and TRBJ2-2 gives the full variable domain: DGGITQSPKYLFRKEGQNVTLSCEQNLNHDAMYWYRQDPGQGLRLIYYSQIVNDFQKGDIAEGYSVSREKKESFPLTVTSAQKNPTAFYLCASISGTVNTGELFFGEGSRLTVL.

For the CDR3, the DNA is TGTGCCAGCAGTGCAACACTAGCGGGCCGTTACAATGAGCAGTTCTTC. It yields the protein CASSATLAGRYNEQFF. The chain links TRBV2 to TRBJ2-1, with TRBD2 matching over 9 bases. Germline trimming cut 4 bases from V and 4 bases from J; bases unmatched to any gene: 8. From germline, CDR1 is SNHLY and CDR2 FYNNEI. CDR3 length equals 16 residues. Combining the CDR3 with reference TRBV2 and TRBJ2-1 gives the whole variable domain EPEVTQTPSHQVTQMGQEVILRCVPISNHLYFYWYRQILGQKVEFLVSFYNNEISEKSEIFDDQFSVERPDGSNFTLKIRSTKLEDSAMYFCASSATLAGRYNEQFFGPGTRLTVL.

The CDR3 DNA is TGTGCCAGCAGCACCGGACAGGGGGATAATCAGCCCCAGCATTTT. Its protein product is CASSTGQGDNQPQHF. The chain links TRBV28 to TRBJ1-5; 10 bases line up with TRBD1. This CDR3 comprises 15 residues. Trimming took 6 bases from V and 4 from J; bases not matched to a gene: 6. Per the germline V gene, CDR1 is MDHEN and CDR2 is SYDVKM.

V gene TRBV4-1 combines with J gene TRBJ1-5; 7 positions match TRBD1. The length of the CDR3 is 17 residues. J gave up 2 bases and V 2 bases, and 9 bases lay outside the gene matches. Germline V gene data show CDR1 as MGHRA and CDR2 as YSYEKL. As DNA, the CDR3 is TGCGCCAGCAGCCAAAATGCCGGGACAGCAGGCAATCAGCCCCAGCATTTT. This sequence encodes CASSQNAGTAGNQPQHF.

This clone has only one observation. The V call is TRBV7-9, the J call TRBJ1-4; D not resolved. V was pared by 5 bases and J by 3 bases, with 10 bases between. Looked up from germline, CDR1 is SEHNR and CDR2 is FQNEAQ (reference sequence). CDR3 length: 14 amino acids. Written as DNA, the CDR3 is TGTGCCAGCAGCCCTCAGTTGGCTAATGAAAAACTGTTTTTT. This sequence encodes CASSPQLANEKLFF. Full variable domain (remainder filled in from reference TRBV7-9 and TRBJ1-4): DTGVSQNPRHKITKRGQNVTFRCDPISEHNRLYWYRQTLGQGPEFLTYFQNEAQLEKSRLLSDRFSAERPKGSFSTLEIQRTEQGDSAMYLCASSPQLANEKLFFGSGTQLSVL.

This sequence joins TRBV11-3 and TRBJ1-1; D gene ambiguous. Germline CDR1 SGHNT, CDR2 YENEEA. The CDR3 runs to 14 residues. V shed 0 bases and J shed 0 bases, with 5 bases lying between them. The CDR3 loop is CASSLDHLNTEAFF. The CDR3 bases are TGTGCCAGCAGCTTAGATCATCTGAACACTGAAGCTTTCTTT. Complete variable domain (other parts from reference TRBV11-3 and TRBJ1-1): EAGVVQSPRYKIIEKKQPVAFWCNPISGHNTLYWYLQNLGQGPELLIRYENEEAVDDSQLPKDRFSAERLKGVDSTLKIQPAELGDSAVYLCASSLDHLNTEAFFGQGTRLTVV.

Written as DNA, the CDR3 is TGTGCCATCAGGTCAACGGCGGGGGGGCCTGAGACCCAGTACTTC. This sequence encodes CAIRSTAGGPETQYF. This chain connects TRBV10-3 to TRBJ2-5; 9 bases are shared with TRBD2. Germline trimming cut 6 bases from V and 5 bases from J; bases unmatched to any gene: 10. CDR1 ENHRY and CDR2 SYGVKD come from the germline V gene. There are 15 residues in the CDR3.

This clone occurred a few times. The chain is built from TRBV5-1 and TRBJ2-7, with TRBD1 matching 10 bases. V shed 4 bases, J shed 3 bases, and the junction held 4 bases outside the gene matches. Germline V CDR1 and CDR2: SGHRS, YFSETQ. The CDR3 extends over 14 amino acids. In nucleotides, the CDR3 is TGCGCCAGCAGCCGGGACAGGGGTAACTACGAGCAGTACTTC. Translating it yields CASSRDRGNYEQYF.

CDR3 region: CASSVAGGGRVGEQYF. The CDR3 DNA is TGTGCCAGCAGCGTAGCTGGGGGCGGGAGGGTAGGCGAGCAGTACTTC. The V gene is TRBV9, the J gene TRBJ2-7; 9 bases align to TRBD2. Germline V gene data show CDR1 as SGDLS and CDR2 as YYNGEE. This CDR3 has 16 residues. V lost 0 bases, J lost 6 bases, and 10 bases stayed unmatched.

The chain uses TRBV5-1 and TRBJ2-3, with D perhaps being TRBD1 or TRBD2 (6 bases each). The CDR3 consists of 15 residues. In germline, CDR1 is SGHRS, CDR2 YFSETQ. The germline V and J ends were trimmed by 2 bases and 6 bases, with 16 bases remaining between them. CDR3 nucleotides: TGCGCCAGCAGCTTAAACGGGGGCCCCCTCGATACGCAGTATTTT. Its translation is CASSLNGGPLDTQYF.

This clone has a single count. The DNA for the CDR3 is TGTGCCAGCAGCCCAGGGGGAAAGGACACTGAAGCTTTCTTT. Its translation is CASSPGGKDTEAFF. J is TRBJ1-1 and V is TRBV9; 7 nucleotides align to TRBD1. The germline V gene has CDR1 SGDLS and CDR2 YYNGEE. V dropped 4 bases and J dropped 3; count of bases not matched to a gene: 6. The CDR3 has 14 residues.

The rearrangement uses TRBV5-4 and TRBJ2-3; possible D gene TRBD2, 6 bases. Trimming shortened V by 7 bases and J by 2 bases, and 11 bases separated the two germline ends. Germline CDR1 reads SGHNT; CDR2 reads YYREEE (reference sequence). CDR3 length: 13 residues. CDR3 DNA sequence: TGTGCCAGCTCCGGGGGTAACACAGATACGCAGTATTTT. Residues: CASSGGNTDTQYF.

J is TRBJ2-7 and V is TRBV12-2; the table's D call, TRBD1, has no DNA check behind it. TRBV12-2 is termed a pseudogene. The CDR3 runs 17 residues. CDR3 amino acids: CASRLPQLWDNSYEQYF. The CDR3 DNA reads TGTGCAAGTCGCTTACCTCAGCTATGGGACAACTCCTACGAGCAGTACTTC.